This T cell receptor (beta chain) was sequenced during a study of blood T cell repertoires in COVID-19. This clone showed up just a few times. The ends were cut back, 0 bases at V and 6 bases at J, with 6 bases in the middle. The germline V gene has CDR1 MGHRA and CDR2 YSYEKL. The CDR3 contains 13 residues. In the authors' workflow: Reference gene primers were amplified, and this amplification served to estimate nucleated cell counts. Some clones are missing from TCRdb's copy, which holds only in-frame ones; the method was immunoSEQ multiplex PCR. That table is the source of V, J and clone size, and D and trimming were worked out from the DNA. The table includes 250,000 or so clones, more than 80% detected once.

The sequenced material came from peripheral blood. The TCR was taken from a human donor in a cohort sampled during active COVID-19. The rearrangement links TRBV4-1 to TRBJ2-1, with D possibly being TRBD1 (5 bases). CDR3 in amino acids: CASSQDRANEQFF. The CDR3 DNA sequence: TGCGCCAGCAGCCAAGACAGGGCCAATGAGCAGTTCTTC.